The next 12 T cell receptor beta chains were all read from a single sample in a study of blood T cell repertoires in COVID-19. The data were produced by immunoSEQ multiplex PCR, yet TCRdb's version contains in-frame clones alone and is incomplete. Here the sample spans some 340,000 clones, roughly four fifths being singletons. Sample: PBMCs or T cells enriched from blood (not recorded which). These TCRs come from a woman aged 45-65 years who had recovered from COVID-19.

The V and J genes are TRBV3-1 (or the pseudogene TRBV3-2) and TRBJ2-7; 8 bases map to TRBD1. Losses at the gene ends were 4 bases for V and 4 bases for J; bases not matched to a gene: 6. The CDR3 totals 14 residues. Germline values: CDR1 LGHDT, CDR2 YNNKEL (reference sequence). CDR3 loop: CASSRGQGPYEQYF. The DNA for the CDR3 is TGTGCCAGCAGCCGAGGACAGGGACCATACGAGCAGTACTTC.

This clone was observed once. The rearrangement joins TRBV4-3 to TRBJ2-1; TRBD2 agrees at 10 bases. This CDR3 comprises 18 residues. V lost 0 bases to trimming and J lost 5 bases; unmatched junction nucleotides: 10. Germline-derived CDR1 and CDR2 are LGHNA and YSLEER. CDR3: CASSQEGGLAGAHNEQFF. The CDR3 DNA follows: TGCGCCAGCAGCCAAGAAGGTGGCCTAGCGGGGGCCCACAATGAGCAGTTCTTC.

V is TRBV7-2 and J is TRBJ1-1; 9 bases are a match to TRBD1. Trimming removed 4 bases from V and 1 base from J; junction bases left unmatched: 4. CDR1 and CDR2 (germline): SGHTA, FQGNSA. The CDR3 totals 15 residues. This chain's CDR3 is CASSSGQGRNTEAFF. DNA for the CDR3: TGTGCCAGCAGCTCGGGACAGGGACGGAACACTGAAGCTTTCTTT.

The chain carries TRBV30 and TRBJ1-1, with D possibly being TRBD1 (5 bases). Germline lookup yields CDR1 GTSNPN and CDR2 SVGIG (reference sequence). The CDR3 runs to 13 residues. Between the trimmed V and J ends, which lost 0 bases and 1 base, there was a span of 6 bases. The CDR3 region is CAWSVGPNTEAFF. The CDR3 DNA follows: TGTGCCTGGAGTGTGGGGCCGAACACTGAAGCTTTCTTT.

This clone was observed a few times. CDR3 region: CASSIDGRVGTEAFF. DNA for the CDR3: TGTGCCAGTAGTATAGATGGCAGGGTGGGCACTGAAGCTTTCTTT. The rearrangement uses TRBV19 and TRBJ1-1; possible D gene TRBD1, 5 bases. The CDR3 has 15 amino acids. Between the trimmed V and J ends, which lost 0 bases and 4 bases, there was a span of 12 bases. Looked up from germline, CDR1 is LNHDA and CDR2 is SQIVND (reference sequence).

The chain recombines TRBV7-2 with TRBJ1-1; TRBD1 might be the D (6 bases). The CDR3 loop spans 18 amino acids. V lost 1 base to trimming and J lost 4 bases, with 22 bases between them. The V gene's germline CDR1 is SGHTA and CDR2 FQGNSA. DNA for the CDR3: TGTGCCAGCAGCTTAGATGGGATGGGAAGAGGCAGGGGCACTGAAGCTTTCTTT. Protein sequence: CASSLDGMGRGRGTEAFF.

The chain has TRBV9 and TRBJ1-1; D remains ambiguous. The ends were cut back, 0 bases at V and 7 bases at J, with 10 bases in the middle. Germline CDR1 and CDR2: SGDLS and YYNGEE. The CDR3 consists of 13 residues. In nucleotides, the CDR3 is TGTGCCAGCAGCGTAGAGGTCCGGGATGAAGCTTTCTTT. Translation gives CASSVEVRDEAFF.

V usage is TRBV19 and J usage is TRBJ2-2; TRBD1 matches 8 bases. The CDR3 runs to 16 residues. Germline lookup yields CDR1 LNHDA and CDR2 SQIVND (reference sequence). Losses at the gene ends were 8 bases for V and 3 bases for J; bases not matched to a gene: 11. The DNA for the CDR3 is TGTGCCAGTCGATCAGGGGGCTGGGGGCACACCGGGGAGCTGTTTTTT. Translated: CASRSGGWGHTGELFF.

The chain couples TRBV3-1 (or the pseudogene TRBV3-2) to TRBJ1-1; a weak D match, TRBD1 (6 bases). Germline V gene lookup returns CDR1 LGHDT and CDR2 YNNKEL (reference sequence). The CDR3 spans 16 residues. V dropped 1 base and J dropped 1 base, with 13 bases sitting between them. CDR3: CASSQVAGQQNTEAFF. CDR3 sequence (DNA): TGTGCCAGCAGCCAAGTTGCCGGACAGCAGAACACTGAAGCTTTCTTT.

The genes are TRBV29-1 and TRBJ2-3; maybe TRBD1 (5 bases). The CDR3 is 15 amino acids. V was cut by 4 bases and J by 0 bases, with 14 bases left in between. Germline V gives CDR1 SQVTM, CDR2 ANQGSEA. The CDR3 region has the DNA TGCAGCGTTGTAACCGGACAATCTAGCACAGATACGCAGTATTTT. It yields the protein CSVVTGQSSTDTQYF.

This rearrangement joins TRBV3-1 (or the pseudogene TRBV3-2) to TRBJ1-6; 9 positions match TRBD1. Germline V lookup: CDR1 LGHDT, CDR2 YNNKEL (reference sequence). The CDR3 runs to 17 residues. Trimming at V came to 0 bases and at J to 8 bases, leaving 8 bases not matched to a gene. CDR3 nucleotides: TGTGCCAGCAGCCAAGATCGACAGGGGGTACTGCATTCACCCCTCCACTTT. Its protein product is CASSQDRQGVLHSPLHF.

This rearrangement joins TRBV7-2 to TRBJ2-7; 9 positions match TRBD2. The CDR3 length is 14 residues. The germline V gene encodes CDR1 SGHTA and CDR2 FQGNSA. Unmatched junction bases numbered 9, after V lost 5 bases and J lost 7 bases. CDR3 protein: CASSKLAGSWEQYF. Written as DNA, the CDR3 is TGTGCCAGCAGCAAACTAGCGGGTAGTTGGGAGCAGTACTTC.